Shown below are 8 T cell receptor beta chains from a single sample sequenced in a study of T cell responses to AZD1222 COVID-19 vaccine. Data came from immunoSEQ multiplex PCR; TCRdb stores just in-frame clones and leaves some out. Of roughly 150,000 clones listed, approximately 90% are singletons. The sequencing used peripheral blood, collected 28 days after the second AZD1222 dose. These receptors all come from an adult who received the AZD1222 COVID-19 vaccine.

CDR3 protein: CASALGAHKPTDTQYF. The CDR3 nucleotides are TGTGCTAGTGCCCTAGGGGCCCATAAGCCCACAGATACGCAGTATTTT. This chain connects TRBV12-5 to TRBJ2-3; tentative D call: TRBD1 (5 bases). Trimming left V 7 bases short and J 2 bases short, with 19 bases between. The CDR3 covers 16 residues. Germline V gives CDR1 LGHNT, CDR2 FRNRAP.

The chain links TRBV3-1 (or the pseudogene TRBV3-2) to TRBJ2-3; 7 nucleotides align to TRBD2. V shed 8 bases, J shed 0 bases, and the junction held 5 bases outside the gene matches. The germline V gene has CDR1 LGHDT and CDR2 YNNKEL (reference sequence). This CDR3 is 14 amino acids long. CDR3 bases: TGTGCCAGCCGGGCTAGCGGAAGCACAGATACGCAGTATTTT. It encodes CASRASGSTDTQYF.

The chain joins TRBV7-8 to TRBJ2-5; D is possibly TRBD2 (5 bases). This CDR3 is 15 amino acids long. Per germline, CDR1 SGHVS and CDR2 FQNEAQ. Trimming cost V 4 bases and J 2 bases, with 14 bases left between them. CDR3 DNA: TGTGCCAGCAGCTCAAAATCAGCGGAGCAAGAGACCCAGTACTTC. Its translation: CASSSKSAEQETQYF.

The chain carries TRBV20-1 and TRBJ2-1, with D tentatively TRBD1 (5 bases). Germline lookup yields CDR1 DFQATT and CDR2 SNEGSKA (reference sequence). The CDR3 has 11 amino acids. V gave up 3 bases and J gave up 10 bases, with 10 bases separating them. The CDR3 is CSASPGREQFF. CDR3 bases: TGCAGTGCTAGCCCAGGGCGAGAGCAGTTCTTC.

This chain links TRBV19 with TRBJ1-6; D gene ambiguous. V lost 5 bases, J lost 0 bases, and 8 bases lay in between. This CDR3 region has 15 residues. Per germline, CDR1 LNHDA and CDR2 SQIVND (reference sequence). The CDR3 DNA reads TGTGCCAGTAGTTGGGAAAGCTCCTATAATTCACCCCTCCACTTT. It yields the protein CASSWESSYNSPLHF.

V usage is TRBV13 and J usage is TRBJ2-1, with TRBD2 matching 14 bases. From germline, CDR1 is PRHDT and CDR2 FYEKMQ (reference sequence). This CDR3 spans 14 amino acids. The V and J ends lost 7 bases and 15 bases, in that order; junction bases with no gene match: 11. The CDR3 region is CASNPSGTSGRWFF. CDR3 DNA sequence: TGTGCCAGCAACCCTTCCGGGACTAGCGGGAGATGGTTCTTC.

The V and J genes are TRBV10-3 and TRBJ1-1, with unresolved D. The CDR3 covers 12 residues. Between the trimmed V and J ends, which lost 0 bases and 3 bases, there was a span of 2 bases. Per the germline V gene, CDR1 is ENHRY and CDR2 is SYGVKD. The CDR3 loop reads CAISESDTEAFF. The CDR3 coding sequence is TGTGCCATCAGTGAGTCGGACACTGAAGCTTTCTTT.

The V gene is TRBV7-3, the J gene TRBJ1-1, with a possible D match to TRBD1 (6 bases). Deletions cut 8 bases from V and 5 bases from J, with 15 bases between. This CDR3 is 13 amino acids long. Per germline, CDR1 SGHTA and CDR2 FQGTGA. DNA of the CDR3: TGTGCCAGCGCCGAAGGGGGGACAACTGAAGCTTTCTTT. Amino acids: CASAEGGTTEAFF.